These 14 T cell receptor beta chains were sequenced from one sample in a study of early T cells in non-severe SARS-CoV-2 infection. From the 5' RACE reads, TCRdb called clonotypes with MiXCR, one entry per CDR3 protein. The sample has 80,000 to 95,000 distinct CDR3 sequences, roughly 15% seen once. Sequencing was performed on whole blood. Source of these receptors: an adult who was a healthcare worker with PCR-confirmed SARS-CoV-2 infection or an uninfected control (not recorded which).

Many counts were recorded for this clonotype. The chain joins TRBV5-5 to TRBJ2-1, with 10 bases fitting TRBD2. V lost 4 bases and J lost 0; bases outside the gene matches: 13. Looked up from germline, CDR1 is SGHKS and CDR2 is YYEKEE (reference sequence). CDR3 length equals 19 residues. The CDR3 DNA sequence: TGTGCCAGCAGCCTGGCCCGGCTAGCGGGGGCTAGCTCCTACAATGAGCAGTTCTTC. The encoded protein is CASSLARLAGASSYNEQFF.

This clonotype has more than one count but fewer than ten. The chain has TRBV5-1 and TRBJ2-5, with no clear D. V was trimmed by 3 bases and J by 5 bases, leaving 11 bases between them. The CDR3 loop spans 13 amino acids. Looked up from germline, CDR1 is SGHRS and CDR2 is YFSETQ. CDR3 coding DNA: TGCGCCAGCAGCTCTCGATTCGGGGAGACCCAGTACTTC. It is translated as CASSSRFGETQYF.

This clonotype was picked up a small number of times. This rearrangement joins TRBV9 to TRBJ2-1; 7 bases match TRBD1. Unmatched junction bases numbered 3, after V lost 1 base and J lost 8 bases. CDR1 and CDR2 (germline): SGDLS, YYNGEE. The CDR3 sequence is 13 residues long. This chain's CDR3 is CASSVNTGDEQFF. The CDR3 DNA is TGTGCCAGCAGCGTAAACACAGGGGATGAGCAGTTCTTC.

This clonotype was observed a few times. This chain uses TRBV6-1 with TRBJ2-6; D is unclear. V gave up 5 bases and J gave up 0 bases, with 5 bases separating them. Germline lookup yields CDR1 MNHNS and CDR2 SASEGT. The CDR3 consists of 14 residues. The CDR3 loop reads CASSPPSGANVLTF. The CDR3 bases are TGTGCCAGCAGTCCCCCCTCTGGGGCCAACGTCCTGACTTTC.

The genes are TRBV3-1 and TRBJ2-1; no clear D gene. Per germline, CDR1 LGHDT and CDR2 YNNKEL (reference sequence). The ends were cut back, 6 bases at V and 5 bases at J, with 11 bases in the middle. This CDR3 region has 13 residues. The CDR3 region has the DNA TGTGCCAGCAGTCCTCCGTCCGACAATGAGCAGTTCTTC. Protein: CASSPPSDNEQFF.

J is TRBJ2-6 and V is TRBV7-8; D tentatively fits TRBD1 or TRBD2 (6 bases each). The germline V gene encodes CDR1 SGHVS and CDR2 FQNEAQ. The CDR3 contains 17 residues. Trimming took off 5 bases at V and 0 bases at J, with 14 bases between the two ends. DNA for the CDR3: TGTGCCAGCAGCCCTAGAGGGGGGAGCTCTGGGGCCAACGTCCTGACTTTC. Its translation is CASSPRGGSSGANVLTF. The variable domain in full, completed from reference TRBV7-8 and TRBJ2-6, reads GAGVSQSPRYKVAKRGQDVALRCDPISGHVSLFWYQQALGQGPEFLTYFQNEAQLDKSGLPSDRFFAERPEGSVSTLKIQRTQQEDSAVYLCASSPRGGSSGANVLTFGAGSRLTVL.

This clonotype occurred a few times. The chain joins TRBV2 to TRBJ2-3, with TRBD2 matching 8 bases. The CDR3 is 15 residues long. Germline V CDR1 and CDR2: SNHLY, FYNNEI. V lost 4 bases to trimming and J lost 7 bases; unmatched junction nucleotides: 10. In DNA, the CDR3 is TGTGCCAGCAGTGCCTCGGCGGGGGGCACTAATACGCAGTATTTT. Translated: CASSASAGGTNTQYF. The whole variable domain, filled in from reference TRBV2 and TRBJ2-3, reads EPEVTQTPSHQVTQMGQEVILRCVPISNHLYFYWYRQILGQKVEFLVSFYNNEISEKSEIFDDQFSVERPDGSNFTLKIRSTKLEDSAMYFCASSASAGGTNTQYFGPGTRLTVL.

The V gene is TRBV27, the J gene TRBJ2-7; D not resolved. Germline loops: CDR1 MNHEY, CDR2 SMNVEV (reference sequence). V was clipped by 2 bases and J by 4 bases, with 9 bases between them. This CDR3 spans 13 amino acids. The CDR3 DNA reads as TGTGCCAGCAGTTTACTGGGAAGGTACGAGCAGTACTTC. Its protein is CASSLLGRYEQYF.

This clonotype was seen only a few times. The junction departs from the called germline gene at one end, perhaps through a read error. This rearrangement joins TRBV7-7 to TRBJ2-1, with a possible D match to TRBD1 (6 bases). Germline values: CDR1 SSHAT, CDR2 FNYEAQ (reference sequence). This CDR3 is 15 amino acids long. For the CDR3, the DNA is TGTGCTAGCAGCCCCGGGACATACGGCAGGAATGAGCAGTTCTTC. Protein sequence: CASSPGTYGRNEQFF.

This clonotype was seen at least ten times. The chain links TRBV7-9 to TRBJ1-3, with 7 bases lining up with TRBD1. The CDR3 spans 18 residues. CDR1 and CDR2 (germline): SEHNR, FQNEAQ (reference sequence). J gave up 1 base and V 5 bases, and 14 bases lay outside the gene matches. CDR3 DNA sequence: TGTGCCAGCAGCGCGATTTACGACAGGGAAAGATCTGGAAACACCATATATTTT. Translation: CASSAIYDRERSGNTIYF.

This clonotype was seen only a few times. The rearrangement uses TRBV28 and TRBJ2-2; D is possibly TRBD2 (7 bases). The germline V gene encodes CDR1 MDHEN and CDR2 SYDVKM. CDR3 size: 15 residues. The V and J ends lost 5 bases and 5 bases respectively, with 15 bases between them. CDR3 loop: CASSLRGGATGELFF. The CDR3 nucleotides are TGTGCCAGCAGTCTCCGAGGGGGGGCAACCGGGGAGCTGTTTTTT.

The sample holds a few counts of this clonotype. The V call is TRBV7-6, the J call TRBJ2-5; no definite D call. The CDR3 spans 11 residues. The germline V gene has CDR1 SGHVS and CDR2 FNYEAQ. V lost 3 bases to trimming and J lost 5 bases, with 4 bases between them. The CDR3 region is CASSFDETQYF. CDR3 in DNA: TGTGCCAGCAGCTTTGATGAGACCCAGTACTTC.

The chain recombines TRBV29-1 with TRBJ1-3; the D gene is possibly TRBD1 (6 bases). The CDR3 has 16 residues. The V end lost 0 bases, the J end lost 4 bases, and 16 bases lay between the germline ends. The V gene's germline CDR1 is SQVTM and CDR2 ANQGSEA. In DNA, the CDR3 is TGCAGCGTTGAAGATCGAGTAAGGGGGGAAGGAAACACCATATATTTT. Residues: CSVEDRVRGEGNTIYF. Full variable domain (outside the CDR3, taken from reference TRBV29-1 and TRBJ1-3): SAVISQKPSRDICQRGTSLTIQCQVDSQVTMMFWYRQQPGQSLTLIATANQGSEATYESGFVIDKFPISRPNLTFSTLTVSNMSPEDSSIYLCSVEDRVRGEGNTIYFGEGSWLTVV.

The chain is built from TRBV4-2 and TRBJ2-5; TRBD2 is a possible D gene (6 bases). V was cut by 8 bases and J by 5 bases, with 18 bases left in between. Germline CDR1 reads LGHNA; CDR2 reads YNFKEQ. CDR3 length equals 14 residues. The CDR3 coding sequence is TGTGCCAGCGCCGAGGAGGAGGGGATGGAGACCCAGTACTTC. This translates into CASAEEEGMETQYF.